This TCR beta chain derives from a study of blood T cells in healthy people across ages. It was with a sample-barcoded 5' primer and a J-beta primer mix that a second PCR of roughly 6 to 11 cycles was run. TCRdb reprocessed the 5' RACE reads via MiXCR and lists one record per CDR3 protein. The sample records over 600,000 distinct CDR3 sequences, roughly three fifths being singletons. The CDR3 is made up of 15 amino acids. Trimming took off 6 bases at V and 0 bases at J, with 13 bases between the two ends. Findings of the study overall: Since the PBMCs were unsorted, naive and antigen-experienced cells could not be conclusively compared.

With regard to this clonotype: The antigen is unknown.

The chain combines TRBV12-3 or TRBV12-4 with TRBJ2-3, with D hard to call. Sequencing was done on a sample of blood. This receptor was identified in a man aged 40-49 years in good health. Here the CDR3 reads CASSPVAVSTDTQYF. In DNA, the CDR3 is TGTGCCAGCAGCCCGGTCGCCGTTAGCACAGATACGCAGTATTTT.